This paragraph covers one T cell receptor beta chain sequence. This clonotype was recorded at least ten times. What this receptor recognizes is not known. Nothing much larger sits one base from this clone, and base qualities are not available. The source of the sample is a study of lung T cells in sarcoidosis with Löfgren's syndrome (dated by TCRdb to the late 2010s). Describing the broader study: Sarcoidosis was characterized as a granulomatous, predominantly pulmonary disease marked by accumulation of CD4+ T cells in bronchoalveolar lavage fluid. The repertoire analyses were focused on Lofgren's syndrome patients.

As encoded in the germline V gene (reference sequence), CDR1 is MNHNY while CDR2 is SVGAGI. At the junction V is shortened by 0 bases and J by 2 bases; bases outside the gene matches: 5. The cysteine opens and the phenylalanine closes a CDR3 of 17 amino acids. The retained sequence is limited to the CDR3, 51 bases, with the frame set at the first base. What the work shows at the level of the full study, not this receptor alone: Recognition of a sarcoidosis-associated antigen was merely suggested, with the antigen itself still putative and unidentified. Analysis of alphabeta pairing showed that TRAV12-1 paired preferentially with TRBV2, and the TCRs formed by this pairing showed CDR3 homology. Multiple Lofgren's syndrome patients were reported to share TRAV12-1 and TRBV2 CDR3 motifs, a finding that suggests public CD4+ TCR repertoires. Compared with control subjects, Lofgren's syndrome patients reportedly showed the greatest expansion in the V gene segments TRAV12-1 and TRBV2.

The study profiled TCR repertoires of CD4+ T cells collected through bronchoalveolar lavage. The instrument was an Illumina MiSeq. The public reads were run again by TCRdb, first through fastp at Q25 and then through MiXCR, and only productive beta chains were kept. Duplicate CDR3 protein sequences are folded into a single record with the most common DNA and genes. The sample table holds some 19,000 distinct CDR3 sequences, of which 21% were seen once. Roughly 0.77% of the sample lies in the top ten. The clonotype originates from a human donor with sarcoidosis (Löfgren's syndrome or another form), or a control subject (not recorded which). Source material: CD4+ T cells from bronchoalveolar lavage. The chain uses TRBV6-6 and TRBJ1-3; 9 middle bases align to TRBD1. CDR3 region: CASSYSGQGNAGNTIYF. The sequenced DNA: TGTGCCAGCAGTTACTCGGGACAGGGAAACGCTGGAAACACCATATATTTT.